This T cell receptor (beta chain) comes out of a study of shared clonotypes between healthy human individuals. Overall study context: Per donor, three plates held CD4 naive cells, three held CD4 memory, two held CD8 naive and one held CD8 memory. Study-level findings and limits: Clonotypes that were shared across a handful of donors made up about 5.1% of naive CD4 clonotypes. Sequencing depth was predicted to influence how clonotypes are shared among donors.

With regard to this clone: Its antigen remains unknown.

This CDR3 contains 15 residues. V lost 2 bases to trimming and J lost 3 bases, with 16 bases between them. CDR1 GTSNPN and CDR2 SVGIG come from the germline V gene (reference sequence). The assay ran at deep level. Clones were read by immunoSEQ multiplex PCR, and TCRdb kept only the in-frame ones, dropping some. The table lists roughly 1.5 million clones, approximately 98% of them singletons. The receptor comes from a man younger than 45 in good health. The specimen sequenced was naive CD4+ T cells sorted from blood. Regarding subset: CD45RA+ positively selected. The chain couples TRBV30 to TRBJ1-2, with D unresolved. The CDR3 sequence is CAWSSVAQPYYGYTF. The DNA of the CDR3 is TGTGCCTGGAGTTCGGTCGCCCAACCCTACTATGGCTACACCTTC.